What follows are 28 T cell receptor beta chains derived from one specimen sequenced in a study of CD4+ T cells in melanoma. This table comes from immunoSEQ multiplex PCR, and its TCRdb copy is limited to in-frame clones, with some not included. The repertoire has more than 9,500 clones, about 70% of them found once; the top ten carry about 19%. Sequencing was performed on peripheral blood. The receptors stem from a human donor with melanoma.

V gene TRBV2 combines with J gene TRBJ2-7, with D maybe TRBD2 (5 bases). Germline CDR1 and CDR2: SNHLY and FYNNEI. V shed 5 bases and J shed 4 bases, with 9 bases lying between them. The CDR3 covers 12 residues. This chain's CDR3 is CASSPGIYEQYF. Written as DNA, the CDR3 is TGTGCCAGCAGTCCGGGGATTTACGAGCAGTACTTC.

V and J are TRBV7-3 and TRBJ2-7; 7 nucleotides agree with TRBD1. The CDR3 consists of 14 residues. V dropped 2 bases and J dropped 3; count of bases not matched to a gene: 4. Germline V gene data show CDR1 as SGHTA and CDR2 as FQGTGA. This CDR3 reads CASSLSTGDYEQYF. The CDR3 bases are TGTGCCAGCAGCTTATCTACAGGGGACTACGAGCAGTACTTC.

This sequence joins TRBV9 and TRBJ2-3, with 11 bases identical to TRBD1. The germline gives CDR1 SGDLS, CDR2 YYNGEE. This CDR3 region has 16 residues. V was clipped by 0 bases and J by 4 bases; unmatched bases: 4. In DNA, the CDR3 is TGTGCCAGCAGCGTAGTTGGACAGGGGGCTGCAGATACGCAGTATTTT. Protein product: CASSVVGQGAADTQYF.

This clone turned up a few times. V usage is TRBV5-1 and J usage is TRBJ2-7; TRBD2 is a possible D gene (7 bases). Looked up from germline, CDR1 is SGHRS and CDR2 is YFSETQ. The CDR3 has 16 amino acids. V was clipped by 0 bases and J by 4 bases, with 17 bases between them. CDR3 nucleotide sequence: TGCGCCAGCAGCTTGGATTGGGGGGGGACACAGTACGAGCAGTACTTC. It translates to CASSLDWGGTQYEQYF.

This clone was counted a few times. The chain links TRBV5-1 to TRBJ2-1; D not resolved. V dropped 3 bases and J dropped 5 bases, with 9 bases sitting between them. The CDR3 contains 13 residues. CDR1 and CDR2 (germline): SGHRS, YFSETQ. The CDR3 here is CASSWNSNNEQFF. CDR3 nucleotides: TGCGCCAGCAGCTGGAACAGCAACAATGAGCAGTTCTTC.

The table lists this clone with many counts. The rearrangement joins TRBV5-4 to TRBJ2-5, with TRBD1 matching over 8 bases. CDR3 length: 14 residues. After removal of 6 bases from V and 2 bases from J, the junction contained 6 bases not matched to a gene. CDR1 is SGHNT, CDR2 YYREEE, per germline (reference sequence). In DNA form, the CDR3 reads TGTGCCAGCAACTTACAGGGGGATCAAGAGACCCAGTACTTC. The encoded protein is CASNLQGDQETQYF. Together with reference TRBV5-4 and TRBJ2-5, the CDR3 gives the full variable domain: ETGVTQSPTHLIKTRGQQVTLRCSSQSGHNTVSWYQQALGQGPQFIFQYYREEENGRGNFPPRFSGLQFPNYSSELNVNALELDDSALYLCASNLQGDQETQYFGPGTRLLVL.

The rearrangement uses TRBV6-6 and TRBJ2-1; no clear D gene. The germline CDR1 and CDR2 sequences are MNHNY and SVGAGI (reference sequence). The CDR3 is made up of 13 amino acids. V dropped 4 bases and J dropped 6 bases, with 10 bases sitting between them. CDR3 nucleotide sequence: TGTGCCAGCAGTTTGGGCAGCCTCAATGAGCAGTTCTTC. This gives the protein CASSLGSLNEQFF.

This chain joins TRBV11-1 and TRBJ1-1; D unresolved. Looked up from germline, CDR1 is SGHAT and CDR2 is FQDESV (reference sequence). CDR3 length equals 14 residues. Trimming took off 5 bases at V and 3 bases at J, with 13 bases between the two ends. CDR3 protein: CASSPLGWHTEAFF. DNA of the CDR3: TGTGCCAGCAGCCCGCTAGGGTGGCACACTGAAGCTTTCTTT.

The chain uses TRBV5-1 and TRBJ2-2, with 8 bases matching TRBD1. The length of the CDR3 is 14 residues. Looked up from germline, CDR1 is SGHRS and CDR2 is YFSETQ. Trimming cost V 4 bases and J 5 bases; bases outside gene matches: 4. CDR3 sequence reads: CASSPGDRTGELFF. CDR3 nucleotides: TGCGCCAGCAGCCCGGGGGACAGGACCGGGGAGCTGTTTTTT.

CDR3 amino acids: CASSLRGVQPQHF. CDR3 nucleotides: TGTGCCAGCAGTTTAAGGGGGGTTCAGCCCCAGCATTTT. J is TRBJ1-5 and V is TRBV28; D may be TRBD1 (6 bases). The length of the CDR3 is 13 residues. Between the trimmed V and J ends, which lost 2 bases and 6 bases, there was a span of 8 bases. Germline CDR1 and CDR2: MDHEN and SYDVKM.

The CDR3 DNA follows: TGTGCCAGCAGCTTAGCGCTAGCGGGGGGACCCGGGGAGCTGTTTTTT. Translating gives CASSLALAGGPGELFF. The V and J genes are TRBV7-8 and TRBJ2-2; 11 bases line up with TRBD2. There are 16 residues in the CDR3. Germline V gene sequence: CDR1 SGHVS, CDR2 FQNEAQ. The V segment lost 0 bases and the J segment 6 bases; nucleotides outside the gene matches: 3.

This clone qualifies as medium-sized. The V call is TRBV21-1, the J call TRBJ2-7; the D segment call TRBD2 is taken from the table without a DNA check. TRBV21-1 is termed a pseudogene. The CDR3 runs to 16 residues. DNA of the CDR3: TGTGCCAGCGGCCGGGGGTTGGGGATTATTCGCTACGAGCAGTACTTC. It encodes CASGRGLGIIRYEQYF.

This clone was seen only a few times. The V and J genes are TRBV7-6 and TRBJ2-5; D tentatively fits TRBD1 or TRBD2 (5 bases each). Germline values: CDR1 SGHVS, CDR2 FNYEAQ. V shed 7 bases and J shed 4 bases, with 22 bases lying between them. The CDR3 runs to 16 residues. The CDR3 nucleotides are TGTGCCAGCACCTTTCTGGCCGGTGGGGGTAGAGAGACCCAGTACTTC. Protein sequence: CASTFLAGGGRETQYF. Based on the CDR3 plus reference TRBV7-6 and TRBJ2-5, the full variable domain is GAGVSQSPRYKVTKRGQDVALRCDPISGHVSLYWYRQALGQGPEFLTYFNYEAQQDKSGLPNDRFSAERPEGSISTLTIQRTEQRDSAMYRCASTFLAGGGRETQYFGPGTRLLVL.

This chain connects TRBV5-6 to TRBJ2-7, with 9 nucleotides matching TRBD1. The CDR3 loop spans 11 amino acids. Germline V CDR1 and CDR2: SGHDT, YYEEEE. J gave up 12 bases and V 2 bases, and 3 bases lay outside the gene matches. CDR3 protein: CASSFGTGLYF. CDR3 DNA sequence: TGTGCCAGCAGCTTCGGGACAGGGTTGTACTTC.

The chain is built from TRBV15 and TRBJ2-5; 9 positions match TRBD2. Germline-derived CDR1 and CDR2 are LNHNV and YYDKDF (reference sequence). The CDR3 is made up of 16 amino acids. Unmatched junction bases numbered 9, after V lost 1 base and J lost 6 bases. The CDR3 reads CATSRGASGVGKTQYF. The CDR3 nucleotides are TGTGCCACCAGCAGAGGAGCTAGCGGGGTTGGGAAGACCCAGTACTTC.

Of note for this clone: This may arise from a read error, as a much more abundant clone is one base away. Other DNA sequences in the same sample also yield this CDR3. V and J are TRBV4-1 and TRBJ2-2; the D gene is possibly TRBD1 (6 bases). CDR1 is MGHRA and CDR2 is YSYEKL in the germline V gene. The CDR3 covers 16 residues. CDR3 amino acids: CASSHPDRSRGGELFF. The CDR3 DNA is TGCGCTAGCAGCCACCCTGACAGGTCGAGGGGCGGGGAGCTGTTTTTT.

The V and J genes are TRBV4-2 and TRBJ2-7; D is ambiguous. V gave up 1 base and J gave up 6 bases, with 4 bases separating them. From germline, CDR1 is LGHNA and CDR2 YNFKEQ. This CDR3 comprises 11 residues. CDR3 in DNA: TGTGCCAGCAGCCAAGGGACCGAGCAGTACTTC. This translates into CASSQGTEQYF.

The CDR3 loop reads CASSLGDRAYNEQFF. For the CDR3, the DNA is TGTGCCAGCAGCTTGGGGGACAGAGCCTACAATGAGCAGTTCTTC. The chain combines TRBV5-6 with TRBJ2-1, with 7 bases aligning to TRBD1. After removal of 0 bases from V and 2 bases from J, the junction contained 2 bases not matched to a gene. This CDR3 has 15 amino acids. Germline V CDR1 and CDR2: SGHDT, YYEEEE.

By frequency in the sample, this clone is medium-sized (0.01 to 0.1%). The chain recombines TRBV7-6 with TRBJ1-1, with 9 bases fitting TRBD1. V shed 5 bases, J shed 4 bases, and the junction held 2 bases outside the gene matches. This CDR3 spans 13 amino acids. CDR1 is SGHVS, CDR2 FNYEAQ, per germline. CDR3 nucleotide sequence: TGTGCCAGCAGCCTGGACAGGGGCACTGAAGCTTTCTTT. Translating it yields CASSLDRGTEAFF.

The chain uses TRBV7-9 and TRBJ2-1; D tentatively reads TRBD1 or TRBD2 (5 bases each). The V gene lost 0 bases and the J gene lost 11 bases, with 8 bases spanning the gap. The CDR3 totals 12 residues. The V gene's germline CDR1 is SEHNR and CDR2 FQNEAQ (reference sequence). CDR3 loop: CASSLARGQQFF. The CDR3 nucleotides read TGTGCCAGCAGCTTAGCCCGGGGCCAGCAGTTCTTC.

CDR3 residues: CASTPGPYEQYF. DNA for the CDR3: TGTGCCAGTACCCCAGGGCCCTACGAGCAGTACTTC. This chain connects TRBV6-6 to TRBJ2-7; TRBD1 is a possible D gene (5 bases). Between the trimmed V and J ends, which lost 9 bases and 2 bases, there was a span of 11 bases. CDR3 length equals 12 residues. CDR1 and CDR2 (germline): MNHNY, SVGAGI (reference sequence).

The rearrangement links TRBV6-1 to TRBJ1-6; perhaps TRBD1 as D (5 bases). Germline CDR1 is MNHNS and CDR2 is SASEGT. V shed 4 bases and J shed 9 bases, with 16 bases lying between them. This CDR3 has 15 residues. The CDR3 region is CASSVRVSSGSPLHF. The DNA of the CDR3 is TGTGCCAGCAGTGTCAGGGTTTCCAGCGGTTCACCCCTCCACTTT.

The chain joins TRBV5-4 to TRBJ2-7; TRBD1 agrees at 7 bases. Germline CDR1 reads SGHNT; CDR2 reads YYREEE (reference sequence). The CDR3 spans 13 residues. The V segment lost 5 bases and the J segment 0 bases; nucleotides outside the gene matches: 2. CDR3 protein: CASSYRGSYEQYF. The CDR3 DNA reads TGTGCCAGCAGTTACAGGGGCTCCTACGAGCAGTACTTC.

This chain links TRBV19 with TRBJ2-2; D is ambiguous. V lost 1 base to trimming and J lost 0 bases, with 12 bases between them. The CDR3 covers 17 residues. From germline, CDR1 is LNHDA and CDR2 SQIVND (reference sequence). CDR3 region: CASSIGSGPTNTGELFF. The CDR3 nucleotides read TGTGCCAGTAGTATAGGGTCTGGTCCCACGAACACCGGGGAGCTGTTTTTT. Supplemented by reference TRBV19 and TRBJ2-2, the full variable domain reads DGGITQSPKYLFRKEGQNVTLSCEQNLNHDAMYWYRQDPGQGLRLIYYSQIVNDFQKGDIAEGYSVSREKKESFPLTVTSAQKNPTAFYLCASSIGSGPTNTGELFFGEGSRLTVL.

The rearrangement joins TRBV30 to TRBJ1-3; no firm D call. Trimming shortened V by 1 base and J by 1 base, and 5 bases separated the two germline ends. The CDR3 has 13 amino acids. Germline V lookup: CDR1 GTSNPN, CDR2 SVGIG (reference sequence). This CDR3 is CAWSGQSGNTIYF. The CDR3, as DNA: TGTGCCTGGAGTGGGCAATCTGGAAACACCATATATTTT. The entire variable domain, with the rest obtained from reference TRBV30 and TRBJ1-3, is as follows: SQTIHQWPATLVQPVGSPLSLECTVEGTSNPNLYWYRQAAGRGLQLLFYSVGIGQISSEVPQNLSASRPQDRQFILSSKKLLLSDSGFYLCAWSGQSGNTIYFGEGSWLTVV.

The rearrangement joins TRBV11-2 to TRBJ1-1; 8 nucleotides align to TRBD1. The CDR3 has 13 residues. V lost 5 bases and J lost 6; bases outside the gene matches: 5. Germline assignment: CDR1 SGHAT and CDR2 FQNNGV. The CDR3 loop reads CASSPLQGAEAFF. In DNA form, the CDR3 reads TGTGCCAGCAGCCCTCTACAGGGGGCTGAAGCTTTCTTT.

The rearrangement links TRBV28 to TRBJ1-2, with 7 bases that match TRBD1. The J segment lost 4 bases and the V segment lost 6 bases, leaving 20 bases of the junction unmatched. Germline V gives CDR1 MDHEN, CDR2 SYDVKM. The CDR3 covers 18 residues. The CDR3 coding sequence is TGTGCCAGCAGCCCGAATGACAGGGTTTTTCTGTGGGGCTATGGCTACACCTTC. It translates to CASSPNDRVFLWGYGYTF.

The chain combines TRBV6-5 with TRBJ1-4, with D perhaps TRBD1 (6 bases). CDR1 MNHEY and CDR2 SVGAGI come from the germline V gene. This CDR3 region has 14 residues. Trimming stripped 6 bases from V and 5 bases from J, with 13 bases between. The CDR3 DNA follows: TGTGCCAGCAGAAACAGGGAATTCAATGAAAAACTGTTTTTT. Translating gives CASRNREFNEKLFF.